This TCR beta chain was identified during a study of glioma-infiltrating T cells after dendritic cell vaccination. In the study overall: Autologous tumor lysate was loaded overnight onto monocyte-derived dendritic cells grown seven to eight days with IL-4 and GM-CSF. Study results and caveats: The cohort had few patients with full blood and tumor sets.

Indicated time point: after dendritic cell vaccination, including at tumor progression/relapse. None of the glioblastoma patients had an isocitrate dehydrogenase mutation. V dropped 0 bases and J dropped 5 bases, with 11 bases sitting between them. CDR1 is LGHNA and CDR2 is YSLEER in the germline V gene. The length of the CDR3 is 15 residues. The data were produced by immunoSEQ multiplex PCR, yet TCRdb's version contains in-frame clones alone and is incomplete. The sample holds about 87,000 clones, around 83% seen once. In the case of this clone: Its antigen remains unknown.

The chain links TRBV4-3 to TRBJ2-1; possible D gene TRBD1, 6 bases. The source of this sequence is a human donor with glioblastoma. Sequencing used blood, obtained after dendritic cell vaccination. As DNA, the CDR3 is TGCGCCAGCAGCCAAGAGGGACACACGAACAATGAGCAGTTCTTC. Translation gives CASSQEGHTNNEQFF.